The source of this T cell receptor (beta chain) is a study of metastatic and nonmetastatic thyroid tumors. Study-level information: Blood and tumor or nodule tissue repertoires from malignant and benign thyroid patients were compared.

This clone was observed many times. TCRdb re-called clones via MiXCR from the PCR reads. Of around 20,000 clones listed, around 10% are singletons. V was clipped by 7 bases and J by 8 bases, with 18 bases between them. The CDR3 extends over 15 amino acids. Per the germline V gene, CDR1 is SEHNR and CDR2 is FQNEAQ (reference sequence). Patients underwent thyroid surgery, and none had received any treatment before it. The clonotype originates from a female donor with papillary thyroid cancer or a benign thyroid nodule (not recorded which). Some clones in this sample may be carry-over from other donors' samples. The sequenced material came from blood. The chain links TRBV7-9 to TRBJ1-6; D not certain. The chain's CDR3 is CASTPALLSDSPLHF. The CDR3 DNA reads TGTGCCAGCACCCCCGCCTTACTCAGTGATTCACCCCTCCACTTT.